The next 23 T cell receptor beta chains were all read from a single sample in a study of cytomegalovirus exposure and HLA in healthy donors. The PCR had 60 Vbeta and 13 Jbeta primers. Profiled with immunoSEQ multiplex PCR; TCRdb holds only in-frame clones, not every one. This sample carries roughly 150,000 clones, around two thirds of them seen once, and the ten largest clones take roughly a tenth. Sequenced: PBMCs. The receptors originated from a man younger than 45 in good health and CMV-seropositive.

The chain joins TRBV19 to TRBJ1-4; 7 nucleotides agree with TRBD1. The V gene end was trimmed by 6 bases and the J gene end by 6 bases; junction bases not matched to a gene: 1. CDR3 size: 12 residues. Germline CDR1 is LNHDA and CDR2 is SQIVND (reference sequence). The CDR3 reads CASSDRDEKLFF. CDR3 coding DNA: TGTGCCAGTAGCGACAGGGATGAAAAACTGTTTTTT.

This rearrangement joins TRBV7-2 to TRBJ2-7, with 10 bases lining up with TRBD2. Germline-derived CDR1 and CDR2 are SGHTA and FQGNSA. The junction had 3 bases not matched to a gene; V was cut back by 2 bases and J by 2 bases. The CDR3 is 15 residues long. In nucleotides, the CDR3 is TGTGCCAGCAGCTTACAGCGGGAGGGCCCCTACGAGCAGTACTTC. Protein sequence: CASSLQREGPYEQYF.

In its sample, this clone was seen once. The chain links TRBV9 to TRBJ2-1, with 9 bases fitting TRBD2. Looked up from germline, CDR1 is SGDLS and CDR2 is YYNGEE. The V segment lost 4 bases and the J segment 1 base; nucleotides outside the gene matches: 12. CDR3 length: 18 residues. CDR3 nucleotide sequence: TGTGCCAGCAGCCCCGCTATTGGACTAGCGCCTTCCTACAATGAGCAGTTCTTC. This sequence encodes CASSPAIGLAPSYNEQFF.

This clone was counted between two and nine times. This rearrangement joins TRBV4-1 to TRBJ2-7; 7 nucleotides align to TRBD2. The CDR3 has 14 residues. The V segment lost 4 bases and the J segment 2 bases; nucleotides outside the gene matches: 5. CDR1 is MGHRA and CDR2 is YSYEKL in the germline V gene. CDR3 protein: CASSPGEGAYEQYF. The CDR3 nucleotides are TGCGCCAGCAGCCCGGGGGAGGGAGCCTACGAGCAGTACTTC.

The chain carries TRBV30 and TRBJ2-1; maybe TRBD2 (5 bases). Trimming shortened V by 2 bases and J by 6 bases, and 8 bases separated the two germline ends. The CDR3 extends over 12 amino acids. Per the germline V gene, CDR1 is GTSNPN and CDR2 is SVGIG (reference sequence). The CDR3 DNA follows: TGTGCCTGGAGTCAACTAGTCAATGAGCAGTTCTTC. Translation: CAWSQLVNEQFF.

This rearrangement joins TRBV9 to TRBJ2-5; 14 bases are a match to TRBD2. V shed 3 bases, J shed 2 bases, and the junction held 3 bases outside the gene matches. Germline V gene sequence: CDR1 SGDLS, CDR2 YYNGEE. There are 16 residues in the CDR3. The CDR3 DNA is TGTGCCAGCAGCGAAGGGACTAGCGGGAGTCAAGAGACCCAGTACTTC. The encoded protein is CASSEGTSGSQETQYF.

V gene TRBV15 combines with J gene TRBJ2-1; no clear D. CDR1 is LNHNV and CDR2 is YYDKDF in the germline V gene (reference sequence). Trimming took 0 bases from V and 0 from J, leaving 12 bases between them. This CDR3 is built from 17 residues. CDR3 sequence reads: CATSRDDKLASYNEQFF. In DNA, the CDR3 is TGTGCCACCAGCAGAGATGATAAATTAGCCTCCTACAATGAGCAGTTCTTC.

The chain uses TRBV6-1 and TRBJ2-7; a weak D match, TRBD1 (6 bases). In germline, CDR1 is MNHNS, CDR2 SASEGT. V gave up 1 base and J gave up 0 bases, with 10 bases separating them. The CDR3 covers 15 residues. CDR3 loop: CASSEDTGISYEQYF. CDR3 coding DNA: TGTGCCAGCAGTGAAGATACAGGGATCTCCTACGAGCAGTACTTC.

This chain links TRBV7-2 with TRBJ2-2; TRBD2 matches at 10 bases. The CDR3 spans 17 residues. After removal of 5 bases from V and 5 bases from J, the junction contained 11 bases not matched to a gene. The germline V gene encodes CDR1 SGHTA and CDR2 FQGNSA. The CDR3, as DNA: TGTGCCAGCAGCCCAAGACCGGGACTAGCGCGAACCGGGGAGCTGTTTTTT. Its protein product is CASSPRPGLARTGELFF.

The gene calls are TRBV29-1 and TRBJ2-5, with 8 bases identical to TRBD2. TRBJ2-7 explains the end of the DNA better; the J call may be wrong. The length of the CDR3 is 17 residues. Germline V gene sequence: CDR1 SQVTM, CDR2 ANQGSEA. In nucleotides, the CDR3 is TGCAGCGTTGGAAACAAATTAGCGGGAACCCAGACGAGCGAGCAGTACTTC. It specifies CSVGNKLAGTQTSEQYF.

The chain couples TRBV30 to TRBJ1-3; weak D call: TRBD1 (6 bases). V gave up 5 bases and J gave up 0 bases, with 11 bases separating them. The germline gives CDR1 GTSNPN, CDR2 SVGIG (reference sequence). This CDR3 region has 14 residues. The CDR3 loop reads CAWGQSNSGNTIYF. The DNA of the CDR3 is TGTGCCTGGGGACAGTCAAACTCTGGAAACACCATATATTTT.

The chain combines TRBV4-1 with TRBJ2-6, with 9 bases identical to TRBD1. V shed 3 bases and J 2 bases; nucleotides not matched to a gene: 11. The CDR3 is 19 residues long. Germline V gene lookup returns CDR1 MGHRA and CDR2 YSYEKL. The CDR3: CASSQPRDRVSAGANVLTF. CDR3 in DNA: TGCGCCAGCAGCCAGCCCCGGGACAGGGTCTCGGCTGGGGCCAACGTCCTGACTTTC.

The chain carries TRBV6-1 and TRBJ1-3; 7 bases are a match to TRBD1. The V and J ends lost 6 bases and 7 bases, in that order; junction bases with no gene match: 12. CDR3 size: 15 residues. Germline V gene lookup returns CDR1 MNHNS and CDR2 SASEGT. In DNA form, the CDR3 reads TGTGCCAGCAGACAGGACAGGTGGATAGGTAACACCATATATTTT. Its translation: CASRQDRWIGNTIYF.

The chain employs TRBV21-1 and TRBJ1-3; the table assigns TRBD1, which was not confirmed against the DNA. TRBV21-1 is deemed a pseudogene. The CDR3 is made up of 18 amino acids. The CDR3 loop is CASSASRTVMTSGNTIYF. CDR3 bases: TGTGCCAGCAGCGCCTCTAGGACAGTGATGACATCTGGAAACACCATATATTTT.

The rearrangement joins TRBV18 to TRBJ2-7, with TRBD1 matching 7 bases. Per the germline V gene, CDR1 is KGHSH and CDR2 is LQKENI. The V gene end was trimmed by 2 bases and the J gene end by 1 base; junction bases not matched to a gene: 5. The CDR3 contains 15 residues. CDR3 residues: CASSPAQGMSYEQYF. CDR3 bases: TGTGCCAGCTCACCAGCACAGGGGATGTCCTACGAGCAGTACTTC.

The chain carries TRBV7-9 and TRBJ2-3; 8 bases are a match to TRBD2. Per germline, CDR1 SEHNR and CDR2 FQNEAQ (reference sequence). The CDR3 spans 14 residues. With 6 bases clipped from V and 4 bases from J, the junction kept 6 bases outside the gene matches. The CDR3 reads CASRVSGTPDTQYF. The CDR3 DNA reads TGTGCCAGCAGAGTTAGCGGGACGCCAGATACGCAGTATTTT.

The CDR3 DNA is TGTGCCAGCAGCTTGCTAGCGGGAGGCTTCAACGAGCAGTACTTC. This sequence encodes CASSLLAGGFNEQYF. The J gene is TRBJ2-7, the V gene TRBV5-6; 11 nucleotides line up with TRBD2. This CDR3 is built from 15 residues. CDR1 and CDR2 from the germline V gene are SGHDT and YYEEEE. The V and J ends lost 1 base and 5 bases, in that order; junction bases with no gene match: 5.

V gene TRBV2 combines with J gene TRBJ1-6; a weak D match, TRBD1 (5 bases). The CDR3 spans 13 residues. Trimming stripped 6 bases from V and 13 bases from J, with 16 bases between. Germline CDR1 is SNHLY and CDR2 is FYNNEI. CDR3 in amino acids: CASRAQVFNPLHF. CDR3 nucleotide sequence: TGTGCCAGCAGGGCACAGGTTTTTAATCCCCTCCACTTT.

This clone was detected a few times. The chain combines TRBV7-8 with TRBJ2-1; weak D call: TRBD2 (6 bases). The CDR3 covers 16 residues. V was cut by 0 bases and J by 6 bases, with 15 bases left in between. CDR1 is SGHVS, CDR2 FQNEAQ, per germline. The CDR3 sequence: CASSLATGVGGNEQFF. DNA for the CDR3: TGTGCCAGCAGCTTAGCCACGGGAGTAGGTGGCAATGAGCAGTTCTTC.

The chain employs TRBV6-5 and TRBJ1-2, with 8 bases that match TRBD1. CDR3 length: 13 residues. J was trimmed by 10 bases and V by 6 bases; bases with no gene match: 10. Germline CDR1 and CDR2: MNHEY and SVGAGI. The CDR3 is CASRPPGQDIYTF. CDR3 DNA sequence: TGTGCCAGCAGACCGCCGGGACAGGATATCTACACCTTC.

V gene TRBV15 combines with J gene TRBJ1-4; TRBD1 matches at 9 bases. V lost 0 bases to trimming and J lost 7 bases; unmatched junction nucleotides: 3. From germline, CDR1 is LNHNV and CDR2 YYDKDF (reference sequence). The CDR3 length is 15 residues. CDR3 amino acids: CATSRDLDRGEKLFF. Here the CDR3 DNA reads TGTGCCACCAGCAGAGACCTGGACAGGGGTGAAAAACTGTTTTTT.

This sequence joins TRBV5-1 and TRBJ2-5; 7 nucleotides match TRBD1. Germline CDR1 SGHRS, CDR2 YFSETQ. This CDR3 spans 15 amino acids. Trimming took 5 bases from V and 4 from J; bases not matched to a gene: 11. CDR3 in DNA: TGCGCCAGCAGAATGGACAGGTTATTATTAGAGACCCAGTACTTC. Translation: CASRMDRLLLETQYF.

The rearrangement links TRBV7-9 to TRBJ1-1, with 10 bases fitting TRBD1. There are 14 residues in the CDR3. The germline gives CDR1 SEHNR, CDR2 FQNEAQ (reference sequence). Trimming took 5 bases from V and 5 from J; bases not matched to a gene: 5. For the CDR3, the DNA is TGTGCCAGCAGCACCGGGACAGGGGCTACTGAAGCTTTCTTT. Amino acids: CASSTGTGATEAFF.